One and the same sample provided the 9 T cell receptor beta chains below, sequenced in a study of cytomegalovirus exposure and HLA in healthy donors. Primers included in the PCR were 60 Vbeta and 13 Jbeta primers. Some clones are missing from TCRdb's copy, which holds only in-frame ones; the method was immunoSEQ multiplex PCR. The table has 50,000 or so clones, 65% to 85% seen once. Sequenced: PBMCs. The receptors derive from a boy between 5 and 17 years old in good health and CMV-seropositive.

The chain links TRBV4-1 to TRBJ2-5; 11 bases agree with TRBD2. V shed 3 bases, J shed 3 bases, and the junction held 3 bases outside the gene matches. CDR3 length: 15 amino acids. The V gene's germline CDR1 is MGHRA and CDR2 YSYEKL. The CDR3 spells CASSHISGGEETQYF. The CDR3 coding sequence is TGCGCCAGCAGCCATATTAGCGGGGGGGAAGAGACCCAGTACTTC.

This clone has just a few counts. V and J are TRBV12-5 and TRBJ2-5; tentatively, D is TRBD2 (6 bases). This CDR3 is built from 11 residues. Per the germline V gene, CDR1 is LGHNT and CDR2 is FRNRAP. The CDR3 nucleotides read TGTGGATCGGGGGTAGAGGAGACCCAGTACTTC. Protein product: CGSGVEETQYF. Full variable domain (outside the CDR3, taken from reference TRBV12-5 and TRBJ2-5): DARVTQTPRHKVTEMGQEVTMRCQPILGHNTVFWYRQTMMQGLELLAYFRNRAPLDDSGMPKDRFSAEMPDATLATLKIQPSEPRDSAVYFCGSGVEETQYFGPGTRLLVL.

V gene TRBV7-9 combines with J gene TRBJ2-1; the match to TRBD2 covers 12 bases. This CDR3 region has 18 residues. With 6 bases clipped from V and 1 base from J, the junction kept 10 bases outside the gene matches. From germline, CDR1 is SEHNR and CDR2 FQNEAQ (reference sequence). CDR3 sequence (DNA): TGTGCCAGCAGTCCAACTAGCGGGGGGTTCCCTTCCTACAATGAGCAGTTCTTC. This sequence encodes CASSPTSGGFPSYNEQFF.

The V and J genes are TRBV6-1 and TRBJ2-1; D may be TRBD1 (5 bases). CDR1 is MNHNS and CDR2 is SASEGT in the germline V gene. Trimming took off 6 bases at V and 0 bases at J, with 9 bases between the two ends. The CDR3 spans 14 residues. The CDR3 reads CASRTTASYNEQFF. CDR3 nucleotide sequence: TGTGCCAGCAGAACGACAGCCTCCTACAATGAGCAGTTCTTC.

The chain employs TRBV5-4 and TRBJ1-6; 8 bases line up with TRBD1. V shed 2 bases, J shed 8 bases, and the junction held 3 bases outside the gene matches. The CDR3 length is 14 residues. CDR1 SGHNT and CDR2 YYREEE come from the germline V gene (reference sequence). The CDR3 DNA sequence: TGTGCCAGCAGCTTAACAGGGGGAGATTCACCCCTCCACTTT. As protein: CASSLTGGDSPLHF.

The J gene is TRBJ2-1, the V gene TRBV6-4; 8 nucleotides align to TRBD2. Germline-derived CDR1 and CDR2 are MRHNA and SNTAGT. The CDR3 contains 15 residues. Trimming removed 3 bases from V and 6 bases from J; junction bases left unmatched: 7. The CDR3 coding sequence is TGTGCCAGCAGTGAGGCCGACGGGGGGGTCAATGAGCAGTTCTTC. It specifies CASSEADGGVNEQFF.

The CDR3 region has the DNA TGTGCCAGCAGCTTGGAGACAGCCTATGGCTACACCTTC. It is translated as CASSLETAYGYTF. The chain employs TRBV5-4 and TRBJ1-2; D is perhaps TRBD1 (5 bases). V lost 0 bases, J lost 4 bases, and 7 bases lay in between. The V gene's germline CDR1 is SGHNT and CDR2 YYREEE (reference sequence). CDR3 length equals 13 residues.

The chain employs TRBV6-1 and TRBJ2-7, with TRBD1 identical over 9 bases. V shed 2 bases and J 3 bases; nucleotides not matched to a gene: 5. Germline CDR1 reads MNHNS; CDR2 reads SASEGT. CDR3 length equals 15 residues. The CDR3 loop reads CASSEKGTGNYEQYF. The DNA for the CDR3 is TGTGCCAGCAGTGAAAAGGGGACAGGGAACTACGAGCAGTACTTC.

The chain recombines TRBV10-3 with TRBJ1-3, with a tentative D call TRBD1 (5 bases). Trimming left V 0 bases short and J 7 bases short, with 10 bases between. Germline-derived CDR1 and CDR2 are ENHRY and SYGVKD. The CDR3 consists of 14 residues. The CDR3 DNA reads TGTGCCATCAGTGAGTCCCAGGGACTCAACACCATATATTTT. It is translated as CAISESQGLNTIYF.